Only a few counts were recorded for the clone carrying this TCR beta chain. Its antigen is still unknown. TCRdb processed the RT-PCR reads anew with MiXCR; each CDR3 protein has one entry. The sample lists approximately 730,000 distinct CDR3 sequences; over 11% were seen once. This sample is part of a study of response to subunit inactivated influenza vaccine. Whole-study findings and limits: Each seasonal flu vaccination may recruit only limited new T cells, authors suggested.

J gave up 5 bases and V 4 bases, and 4 bases lay outside the gene matches. Per germline, CDR1 ENHRY and CDR2 SYGVKD. This CDR3 is 15 amino acids long. This sequence joins TRBV10-3 and TRBJ2-3; TRBD1 aligns across 12 bases. Sample: PBMCs from blood, taken roughly 2 weeks before vaccination. The TCR originated in a man aged 45 to 65 who received an inactivated influenza vaccine. The CDR3 is CAISGGQGAIDTQYF. The CDR3 nucleotides are TGTGCCATCAGTGGGGGACAGGGGGCAATAGATACGCAGTATTTT.